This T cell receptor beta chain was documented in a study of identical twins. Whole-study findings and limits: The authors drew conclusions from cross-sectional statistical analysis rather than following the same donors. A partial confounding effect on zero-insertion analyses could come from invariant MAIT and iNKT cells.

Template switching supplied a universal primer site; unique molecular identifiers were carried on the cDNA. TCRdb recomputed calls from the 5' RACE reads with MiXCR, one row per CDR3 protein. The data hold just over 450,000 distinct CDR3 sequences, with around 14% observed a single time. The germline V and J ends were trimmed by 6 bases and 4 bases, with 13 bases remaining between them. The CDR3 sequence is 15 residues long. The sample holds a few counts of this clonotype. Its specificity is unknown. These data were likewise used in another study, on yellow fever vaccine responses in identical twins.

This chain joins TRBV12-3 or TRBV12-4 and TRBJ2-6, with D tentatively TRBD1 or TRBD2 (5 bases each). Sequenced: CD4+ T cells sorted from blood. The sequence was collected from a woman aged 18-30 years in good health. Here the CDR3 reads CASSLGTKGANVLTF. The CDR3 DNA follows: TGTGCCAGCAGCCTAGGGACGAAAGGGGCCAACGTCCTGACTTTC.